These 29 T cell receptor beta chains share one sample of origin, sequenced in a study of blood T cell repertoires in COVID-19. Repertoires were generated with immunoSEQ multiplex PCR, while TCRdb's copy carries only in-frame clones and drops some. The table lists about 200,000 clones, around nine tenths of them singletons. Sequenced sample: peripheral blood. These receptors originate from a man between 50 and 59 years old with COVID-19, enrolled during active disease.

The chain couples TRBV10-2 to TRBJ1-3, with 7 bases that match TRBD1. V lost 3 bases, J lost 4 bases, and 15 bases stayed unmatched. This CDR3 region has 18 residues. Germline lookup yields CDR1 WSHSY and CDR2 SAAADI. In nucleotides, the CDR3 is TGCGCCAGCAGTGACCCGAATCAGACAGGGAAGAAGGGAAACACCATATATTTT. This codes for CASSDPNQTGKKGNTIYF.

V gene TRBV30 combines with J gene TRBJ1-1, with D hard to call. The CDR3 has 13 amino acids. CDR1 GTSNPN and CDR2 SVGIG come from the germline V gene (reference sequence). Between the trimmed V and J ends, which lost 3 bases and 2 bases, there was a span of 10 bases. CDR3 sequence (DNA): TGTGCCTGGAGCAAGAGGGCAAACACTGAAGCTTTCTTT. It encodes CAWSKRANTEAFF.

The J gene is TRBJ2-1, the V gene TRBV7-9, with 9 bases identical to TRBD2. CDR1 and CDR2 (germline): SEHNR, FQNEAQ (reference sequence). V was clipped by 1 base and J by 7 bases; unmatched bases: 8. CDR3 length: 16 amino acids. The CDR3 spells CASSLGAGGIQNEQFF. The CDR3 nucleotides read TGTGCCAGCAGCTTAGGCGCGGGGGGGATTCAGAATGAGCAGTTCTTC.

This sequence joins TRBV27 and TRBJ2-5; D ambiguous. This CDR3 has 13 residues. CDR1 is MNHEY, CDR2 SMNVEV, per germline (reference sequence). Trimming left V 3 bases short and J 7 bases short, with 12 bases between. CDR3 nucleotides: TGTGCCAGCAGTTTTCGGCCTGCAGGGACCCAGTACTTC. The encoded protein is CASSFRPAGTQYF.

The rearrangement links TRBV7-8 to TRBJ2-7, with TRBD2 matching 8 bases. V was clipped by 5 bases and J by 2 bases; unmatched bases: 5. Germline V gene data show CDR1 as SGHVS and CDR2 as FQNEAQ. This CDR3 has 14 residues. CDR3 amino acids: CASSATGLAYEQYF. DNA for the CDR3: TGTGCCAGCAGCGCGACGGGACTAGCCTACGAGCAGTACTTC.

The chain is built from TRBV5-1 and TRBJ2-1; 14 bases agree with TRBD2. The CDR3 is 16 amino acids. J lost 6 bases, V lost 5 bases, and 7 bases had no gene match. Germline V gives CDR1 SGHRS, CDR2 YFSETQ. Here the CDR3 reads CASRPTGTSGSNEQFF. CDR3 sequence (DNA): TGCGCCAGCAGACCGACCGGGACTAGCGGGAGCAATGAGCAGTTCTTC.

The rearrangement links TRBV5-5 to TRBJ2-7, with 7 bases fitting TRBD2. Germline CDR1 and CDR2: SGHKS and YYEKEE (reference sequence). The CDR3 sequence is 14 residues long. The V gene end was trimmed by 1 base and the J gene end by 5 bases; junction bases not matched to a gene: 6. The DNA of the CDR3 is TGTGCCAGCAGCTTGCGGATCCGGGGGGACGAGCAGTACTTC. Translated, it gives CASSLRIRGDEQYF.

This clone turned up a few times. The V call is TRBV19, the J call TRBJ1-6; 9 nucleotides align to TRBD1. The CDR3 extends over 14 amino acids. The ends lost 5 bases at V and 7 bases at J; junction bases unmatched: 3. Germline V gene data show CDR1 as LNHDA and CDR2 as SQIVND (reference sequence). CDR3 in DNA: TGTGCCAGTAGTCTAGGGACAGGGAATTCACCCCTCCACTTT. Protein sequence: CASSLGTGNSPLHF. The variable domain in full, with the rest retrieved from reference TRBV19 and TRBJ1-6, is DGGITQSPKYLFRKEGQNVTLSCEQNLNHDAMYWYRQDPGQGLRLIYYSQIVNDFQKGDIAEGYSVSREKKESFPLTVTSAQKNPTAFYLCASSLGTGNSPLHFGNGTRLTVT.

The chain carries TRBV6-5 and TRBJ1-3, with 8 bases lining up with TRBD1. Germline-derived CDR1 and CDR2 are MNHEY and SVGAGI. The J segment lost 1 base and the V segment lost 1 base, leaving 3 bases of the junction unmatched. The CDR3 is 16 amino acids. CDR3 sequence reads: CASSYYGQGSGNTIYF. The CDR3 nucleotides read TGTGCCAGCAGTTACTATGGACAGGGATCTGGAAACACCATATATTTT.

The chain combines TRBV2 with TRBJ1-5, with D maybe TRBD1 (5 bases). CDR3 length: 15 residues. V lost 6 bases to trimming and J lost 7 bases, with 19 bases between them. The germline gives CDR1 SNHLY, CDR2 FYNNEI. CDR3 amino acids: CASRSGGSTWQPQHF. The CDR3 DNA follows: TGTGCCAGCAGAAGCGGGGGGTCAACATGGCAGCCCCAGCATTTT.

This clone has only one observation. The genes are TRBV2 and TRBJ1-1; 9 bases line up with TRBD1. This CDR3 region has 16 residues. J lost 0 bases, V lost 6 bases, and 8 bases had no gene match. The germline V gene has CDR1 SNHLY and CDR2 FYNNEI. In DNA, the CDR3 is TGTGCCAGCAGCCCTAGACAGGGGGGGGTGAACACTGAAGCTTTCTTT. It specifies CASSPRQGGVNTEAFF. Supplemented by reference TRBV2 and TRBJ1-1, the full variable domain reads EPEVTQTPSHQVTQMGQEVILRCVPISNHLYFYWYRQILGQKVEFLVSFYNNEISEKSEIFDDQFSVERPDGSNFTLKIRSTKLEDSAMYFCASSPRQGGVNTEAFFGQGTRLTVV.

The rearrangement joins TRBV4-2 to TRBJ2-2; 7 bases align to TRBD2. V trimming: 0 bases; J trimming: 14 bases; junction bases outside the gene matches: 18. The germline CDR1 and CDR2 sequences are LGHNA and YNFKEQ. The CDR3 consists of 17 residues. CDR3 nucleotides: TGTGCCAGCAGCCAAGATCCGGGCGGGGGAGTACGCAGTCACCTGTTTTTT. It yields the protein CASSQDPGGGVRSHLFF.

The V and J genes are TRBV7-9 and TRBJ2-7; D perhaps matches TRBD1 (5 bases). The CDR3 runs to 14 residues. Germline V gene sequence: CDR1 SEHNR, CDR2 FQNEAQ (reference sequence). V was clipped by 5 bases and J by 0 bases, with 11 bases between them. The CDR3 region is CASSTTVNSYEQYF. The DNA of the CDR3 is TGTGCCAGCAGCACGACAGTGAACTCCTACGAGCAGTACTTC. Full variable domain (missing parts from reference TRBV7-9 and TRBJ2-7): DTGVSQNPRHKITKRGQNVTFRCDPISEHNRLYWYRQTLGQGPEFLTYFQNEAQLEKSRLLSDRFSAERPKGSFSTLEIQRTEQGDSAMYLCASSTTVNSYEQYFGPGTRLTVT.

The chain carries TRBV6-2 or TRBV6-3 and TRBJ1-6; 8 nucleotides match TRBD1. J lost 7 bases, V lost 6 bases, and 8 bases had no gene match. Germline CDR1 and CDR2: MNHEY and SVGEGT. The CDR3 runs 15 residues. This CDR3 is CASSTGQGVNSPLHF. The CDR3, as DNA: TGTGCCAGCAGCACCGGACAGGGTGTCAATTCACCCCTCCACTTT.

This chain uses TRBV5-1 with TRBJ2-5; a weak D match, TRBD1 (6 bases). The CDR3 totals 18 residues. V was cut by 2 bases and J by 3 bases, with 23 bases left in between. The V gene's germline CDR1 is SGHRS and CDR2 YFSETQ. The CDR3 DNA sequence: TGCGCCAGCAGCTTCCCATCTCCCGGGACACACGTGGAAGAGACCCAGTACTTC. Its translation is CASSFPSPGTHVEETQYF. Based on the CDR3 plus reference TRBV5-1 and TRBJ2-5, the full variable domain is KAGVTQTPRYLIKTRGQQVTLSCSPISGHRSVSWYQQTPGQGLQFLFEYFSETQRNKGNFPGRFSGRQFSNSRSEMNVSTLELGDSALYLCASSFPSPGTHVEETQYFGPGTRLLVL.

In this sample, this clone turned up once. This chain joins TRBV7-2 and TRBJ2-7, with 10 bases lining up with TRBD1. Germline CDR1 is SGHTA and CDR2 is FQGNSA. V trimming: 3 bases; J trimming: 6 bases; junction bases outside the gene matches: 8. The CDR3 spans 15 residues. The CDR3 nucleotides read TGTGCCAGCAGCTTCCACCCGGGACAGGGGCTCGAGCAGTACTTC. Its translation is CASSFHPGQGLEQYF.

This chain's CDR3 is CASSQETTLGNSPLHF. The CDR3 DNA reads as TGCGCCAGCAGCCAAGAAACTACCCTGGGTAATTCACCCCTCCACTTT. The rearrangement uses TRBV4-3 and TRBJ1-6; D not resolved. With 0 bases removed from V and 6 bases from J, the gap between germline ends came to 12 bases. The germline V gene has CDR1 LGHNA and CDR2 YSLEER. The CDR3 loop spans 16 amino acids.

This chain links TRBV21-1 with TRBJ1-2; no check of the table's D call, TRBD1, against the DNA was made. TRBV21-1 counts as a pseudogene. The CDR3 totals 15 residues. The CDR3: CASSKDRTRGYGYTF. Written as DNA, the CDR3 is TGTGCCAGCAGCAAGGACAGGACGAGAGGCTATGGCTACACCTTC.

In this sample, this clone turned up once. The chain is built from TRBV28 and TRBJ2-6; 10 positions match TRBD1. The CDR3 spans 17 residues. The germline gives CDR1 MDHEN, CDR2 SYDVKM. J gave up 4 bases and V 6 bases, and 9 bases lay outside the gene matches. CDR3 region: CASRPGTGEGGANVLTF. Written as DNA, the CDR3 is TGTGCCAGCAGGCCCGGGACAGGGGAGGGAGGGGCCAACGTCCTGACTTTC.

The chain has TRBV21-1 and TRBJ1-3; the D call TRBD1 from the table was never checked on the DNA. TRBV21-1 is assigned pseudogene status. This CDR3 comprises 16 residues. CDR3 protein: CASSKALSDSGNTIYF. CDR3 DNA: TGTGCCAGCAGCAAAGCGCTTTCAGACTCTGGAAACACCATATATTTT.

The chain is built from TRBV7-9 and TRBJ2-7, with 10 bases that match TRBD1. The V segment lost 6 bases and the J segment 2 bases; nucleotides outside the gene matches: 16. Germline V gives CDR1 SEHNR, CDR2 FQNEAQ (reference sequence). The CDR3 totals 18 residues. The CDR3, as DNA: TGTGCCAGCAGTTTTAGGGGTCCTTTGGGACAGGGGACCTACGAGCAGTACTTC. It encodes CASSFRGPLGQGTYEQYF.

The chain joins TRBV5-1 to TRBJ1-5, with D perhaps matching TRBD1 (6 bases). V was pared by 0 bases and J by 0 bases, with 10 bases between. Germline loops: CDR1 SGHRS, CDR2 YFSETQ. The CDR3 runs to 16 residues. For the CDR3, the DNA is TGCGCCAGCAGCTTGGGGGACACTTATAGCAATCAGCCCCAGCATTTT. It yields the protein CASSLGDTYSNQPQHF.

The chain links TRBV18 to TRBJ1-1; D unresolved. CDR3 length equals 15 residues. Germline V gene lookup returns CDR1 KGHSH and CDR2 LQKENI. V was trimmed by 1 base and J by 0 bases, leaving 9 bases between them. CDR3 DNA: TGTGCCAGCTCACCACGTGAGCTACTGAACACTGAAGCTTTCTTT. It specifies CASSPRELLNTEAFF. The full variable domain, with the rest looked up from reference TRBV18 and TRBJ1-1, is NAGVMQNPRHLVRRRGQEARLRCSPMKGHSHVYWYRQLPEEGLKFMVYLQKENIIDESGMPKERFSAEFPKEGPSILRIQQVVRGDSAAYFCASSPRELLNTEAFFGQGTRLTVV.

The chain joins TRBV6-5 to TRBJ1-1; TRBD1 agrees at 9 bases. The V gene's germline CDR1 is MNHEY and CDR2 SVGAGI. Trimming cost V 1 base and J 8 bases; bases outside gene matches: 11. The CDR3 spans 16 residues. CDR3: CASSYLGTGLLPEAFF. The CDR3 nucleotides are TGTGCCAGCAGTTACTTAGGGACAGGGCTACTACCCGAAGCTTTCTTT.

As to this clone: The sample has other DNA sequences that encode this CDR3 too. The rearrangement uses TRBV7-9 and TRBJ2-2; 9 nucleotides agree with TRBD1. The CDR3 contains 15 residues. Trimming at V came to 3 bases and at J to 1 base, leaving 0 bases not matched to a gene. Germline CDR1 and CDR2: SEHNR and FQNEAQ (reference sequence). CDR3: CASSLGQGNTGELFF. The CDR3, as DNA: TGTGCCAGCAGCTTGGGACAGGGGAACACCGGGGAGCTGTTTTTT. Drawing the rest from reference TRBV7-9 and TRBJ2-2, the complete variable domain is DTGVSQNPRHKITKRGQNVTFRCDPISEHNRLYWYRQTLGQGPEFLTYFQNEAQLEKSRLLSDRFSAERPKGSFSTLEIQRTEQGDSAMYLCASSLGQGNTGELFFGEGSRLTVL.

The chain joins TRBV10-2 to TRBJ1-3; 7 nucleotides agree with TRBD1. V lost 6 bases, J lost 4 bases, and 6 bases stayed unmatched. The CDR3 is 14 residues long. Germline-derived CDR1 and CDR2 are WSHSY and SAAADI. CDR3 bases: TGCGCCAGCAGCGACAGGGCTGGAGGAAACACCATATATTTT. It specifies CASSDRAGGNTIYF.

The chain combines TRBV15 with TRBJ2-7; 7 bases are a match to TRBD1. Germline CDR1 reads LNHNV; CDR2 reads YYDKDF (reference sequence). The CDR3 totals 12 residues. V lost 6 bases and J lost 2; bases outside the gene matches: 1. The CDR3 sequence: CATRQGPYEQYF. In nucleotides, the CDR3 is TGTGCCACCAGACAGGGGCCCTACGAGCAGTACTTC.

The chain combines TRBV11-2 with TRBJ2-5, with TRBD1 matching over 7 bases. Losses at the gene ends were 5 bases for V and 4 bases for J; bases not matched to a gene: 10. The CDR3 covers 15 residues. The germline CDR1 and CDR2 sequences are SGHAT and FQNNGV. This CDR3 is CASSPLTGVGETQYF. The CDR3 nucleotides read TGTGCCAGCAGCCCCCTTACAGGGGTCGGAGAGACCCAGTACTTC.

The gene calls are TRBV4-2 and TRBJ2-7, with 9 bases aligning to TRBD1. The CDR3 contains 14 residues. V was clipped by 4 bases and J by 1 base; unmatched bases: 2. Germline CDR1 LGHNA, CDR2 YNFKEQ. CDR3 DNA: TGTGCCAGCAGCCCCGGGACAGGGTCCTACGAGCAGTACTTC. Its translation is CASSPGTGSYEQYF.